This T cell receptor (beta chain) was sequenced for a study of control samples from healthy donors and cancer patients. Losses at the gene ends were 5 bases for V and 5 bases for J; bases not matched to a gene: 12. The CDR3 is 18 amino acids. CDR1 is SGHVS, CDR2 FNYEAQ, per germline. The data were produced by immunoSEQ multiplex PCR, yet TCRdb's version contains in-frame clones alone and is incomplete. Of 150,000 to 200,000 clones listed, approximately 94% are singletons. The TCR was taken from a young woman in good health. The rearrangement links TRBV7-6 to TRBJ2-3, with 14 bases fitting TRBD2. What was sequenced was blood. The CDR3 loop reads CASSPISGTSGGKDTQYF. The CDR3 DNA sequence: TGTGCCAGCAGCCCCATCTCCGGGACTAGCGGGGGTAAAGATACGCAGTATTTT.